This is a list of T cell receptor beta chains from one sample in a study of blood T cell repertoires in COVID-19. TCRdb keeps only in-frame clones here, not all; method: immunoSEQ multiplex PCR. The sample consists of approximately 83,000 clones, 88% of them appearing once. The specimen sequenced was peripheral blood. The source of these receptors is a man in his 70s with acute or convalescent COVID-19. Both conserved end residues are part of each CDR3. The order of the fields is J gene, D gene, V gene, CDR3 protein. A D gene is named only where the DNA matches it firmly.

j_call: TRBJ1-5; d_call: .; v_call: TRBV28; cdr3_aa: CASSFLQPQHF
j_call: TRBJ2-2; d_call: .; v_call: TRBV6-5; cdr3_aa: CASSYSTVGELFF
j_call: TRBJ1-2; d_call: .; v_call: TRBV6-2/TRBV6-3; cdr3_aa: CASSYSAGGGYTF
j_call: TRBJ1-4; d_call: TRBD1; v_call: TRBV6-6; cdr3_aa: CASSPRRDRGFEKLFF
j_call: TRBJ2-1; d_call: TRBD2; v_call: TRBV20-1; cdr3_aa: CSASPSGSTYNEQFF
j_call: TRBJ1-5; d_call: .; v_call: TRBV5-5; cdr3_aa: CASSFRGNQPQHF
j_call: TRBJ2-1; d_call: TRBD1; v_call: TRBV24-1; cdr3_aa: CATSDPPGQGANEQFF
j_call: TRBJ1-5; d_call: TRBD1; v_call: TRBV28; cdr3_aa: CASSPATGEFQPQHF
j_call: TRBJ1-2; d_call: TRBD1; v_call: TRBV28; cdr3_aa: CASSSSDRGLNYGYTF
j_call: TRBJ1-5; d_call: TRBD1; v_call: TRBV19; cdr3_aa: CASSIVGTGVSNQPQHF
j_call: TRBJ2-7; d_call: .; v_call: TRBV2; cdr3_aa: CASSNRVHEQYF
j_call: TRBJ1-4; d_call: .; v_call: TRBV3-1/TRBV3-2; cdr3_aa: CASSRNLSPATNEKLFF
j_call: TRBJ2-2; d_call: TRBD2; v_call: TRBV5-4; cdr3_aa: CASSLAGGKKTGELFF
j_call: TRBJ2-7; d_call: .; v_call: TRBV21-1; cdr3_aa: CASSKLWMVIPGQYF
j_call: TRBJ2-3; d_call: TRBD2; v_call: TRBV5-1; cdr3_aa: CASSSGGGLTDTQYF
j_call: TRBJ1-5; d_call: .; v_call: TRBV7-2; cdr3_aa: CASRPQGRDQPQHF
j_call: TRBJ2-1; d_call: .; v_call: TRBV7-3; cdr3_aa: CASSLVQGGYNEQFF
j_call: TRBJ1-2; d_call: .; v_call: TRBV3-1/TRBV3-2; cdr3_aa: CASSHRTVNYGYTF
j_call: TRBJ1-6; d_call: .; v_call: TRBV13; cdr3_aa: CASSPGLVTGSSYNSPLHF
j_call: TRBJ1-1; d_call: TRBD1; v_call: TRBV5-1; cdr3_aa: CASSLGDRTEAFF
j_call: TRBJ1-6; d_call: TRBD1; v_call: TRBV7-2; cdr3_aa: CASSQDRVNSPLHF
j_call: TRBJ2-7; d_call: TRBD1; v_call: TRBV7-3; cdr3_aa: CASSQGTGKDEQYF
j_call: TRBJ1-1; d_call: .; v_call: TRBV7-9; cdr3_aa: CASSLLQGGAEAFF
j_call: TRBJ2-5; d_call: .; v_call: TRBV18; cdr3_aa: CASSPGTAAGETQYF
j_call: TRBJ1-6; d_call: .; v_call: TRBV14; cdr3_aa: CASSLGQVRPYNSPLHF
j_call: TRBJ2-7; d_call: TRBD1; v_call: TRBV29-1; cdr3_aa: CSVDGQGYEQYF
j_call: TRBJ2-1; d_call: TRBD2; v_call: TRBV11-3; cdr3_aa: CASSGGGSSYNEQFF
j_call: TRBJ1-6; d_call: TRBD1; v_call: TRBV7-9; cdr3_aa: CASSLGTARGSPLHF
j_call: TRBJ2-7; d_call: .; v_call: TRBV7-2; cdr3_aa: CASSLGTQGTYEQYF
j_call: TRBJ1-1; d_call: TRBD1; v_call: TRBV9; cdr3_aa: CASSVGLGTGTQNTEAFF
j_call: TRBJ2-1; d_call: TRBD2; v_call: TRBV19; cdr3_aa: CASSRLAEISYNEQFF
j_call: TRBJ1-4; d_call: TRBD1; v_call: TRBV14; cdr3_aa: CASSPRQGREKLFF
j_call: TRBJ1-4; d_call: .; v_call: TRBV6-5; cdr3_aa: CASSRDKNEKLFF
j_call: TRBJ2-1; d_call: TRBD1; v_call: TRBV11-3; cdr3_aa: CASSKDRGQDYNEQFF
j_call: TRBJ2-2; d_call: .; v_call: TRBV18; cdr3_aa: CASSPRTPGLNFANTGELFF
j_call: TRBJ2-7; d_call: TRBD1; v_call: TRBV5-6; cdr3_aa: CASSVDRDRGSIYEQYF
j_call: TRBJ2-7; d_call: .; v_call: TRBV11-1; cdr3_aa: CASSATYREGQYF
j_call: TRBJ1-5; d_call: .; v_call: TRBV3-1/TRBV3-2; cdr3_aa: CASSQYWEQPQHF
j_call: TRBJ2-7; d_call: .; v_call: TRBV7-2; cdr3_aa: CASSLEAGRGGEQYF
j_call: TRBJ1-5; d_call: TRBD1; v_call: TRBV28; cdr3_aa: CASRRERNRGRSNQPQHF
j_call: TRBJ1-4; d_call: TRBD1; v_call: TRBV3-1/TRBV3-2; cdr3_aa: CASSPGQGNEKLFF
j_call: TRBJ2-1; d_call: .; v_call: TRBV5-1; cdr3_aa: CASSSQVSGPSDGNEQFF
j_call: TRBJ1-6; d_call: TRBD1; v_call: TRBV6-2/TRBV6-3; cdr3_aa: CASSLRQGANRNNSPLHF
j_call: TRBJ1-5; d_call: .; v_call: TRBV7-2; cdr3_aa: CASSPITGRNQPQHF
j_call: TRBJ1-3; d_call: .; v_call: TRBV30; cdr3_aa: CAWSRVSGNTIYF
j_call: TRBJ2-7; d_call: .; v_call: TRBV10-2; cdr3_aa: CASVEGRSYEQYF
j_call: TRBJ2-3; d_call: .; v_call: TRBV27; cdr3_aa: CASSRTGSDTQYF
j_call: TRBJ1-2; d_call: .; v_call: TRBV24-1; cdr3_aa: CATSDITRGYGYTF
j_call: TRBJ1-4; d_call: .; v_call: TRBV7-9; cdr3_aa: CASSLRQGSGEKLFF
j_call: TRBJ2-1; d_call: TRBD2; v_call: TRBV10-3; cdr3_aa: CAIRGTSGGNEQFF
j_call: TRBJ2-3; d_call: TRBD2; v_call: TRBV10-3; cdr3_aa: CAIGTSGTDTQYF
j_call: TRBJ2-7; d_call: TRBD2; v_call: TRBV10-3; cdr3_aa: CAISVTSASYEQYF
j_call: TRBJ2-3; d_call: TRBD2; v_call: TRBV29-1; cdr3_aa: CARSSGMSDTQYF
j_call: TRBJ1-1; d_call: .; v_call: TRBV10-3; cdr3_aa: CAISLSQKDEAEAFF